This section outlines one TCR beta chain sequence together with its context. Its antigen is not known. This entry comes from a study of beta chain features in type 1 diabetes. General study results and limits: Any HLA effect on TCRB rearrangement was left unresolved by small sub-analyses. Naive, central memory and Treg TCRB repertoires seemed to resemble each other more closely in patients than they did in healthy donors. Significant though moderate, a shortening of TCRB CDR3s appeared in all four CD4+ subsets of Type 1 diabetes patients. Insertions were fewer and deletions more numerous at VDJ junctions in type 1 diabetes patients.

This CDR3 comprises 15 residues. V shed 6 bases and J 3 bases; nucleotides not matched to a gene: 5. CDR1 is MDHEN, CDR2 SYDVKM, per germline. As every portion of the isolated RNA was reverse transcribed, the sequencing read expressed TCRB transcripts. TCRdb's table, derived via immunoSEQ multiplex PCR, lists solely in-frame clones and lacks some. The sample includes about 160,000 clones, roughly 9% of them seen just once. The rearrangement joins TRBV28 to TRBJ1-5, with 10 bases aligning to TRBD1. This receptor was obtained from a woman aged 30 to 39 with type 1 diabetes. Input material: central memory CD4+ T cells from blood. This CDR3 reads CASSWDRGTNQPQHF. CDR3 nucleotides: TGTGCCAGCAGCTGGGACAGGGGAACCAATCAGCCCCAGCATTTT.